The subject of this entry is one T cell receptor (beta chain). This clone's antigen is unknown. The record has no base qualities; no much larger clone is one base away. Healthy HIV-negative adults with no recently reported acute infections or vaccinations were included as donors. Every donor was a Caucasian adult residing in Nashville, Tennessee, USA. For unsorted samples, approximately 84 million PBMCs were counted, and genomic DNA was extracted using the QIAamp DNA Blood Mini kit. Blood was obtained by leukapheresis, after which PBMCs were separated by Ficoll-Histopaque density gradient centrifugation and cryopreserved in liquid nitrogen vapor phase. The data originate from a study of shared clonotypes between healthy human individuals (dated by TCRdb to the early 2020s). For the wider study: The cohort included a few men and a couple of women between 18 and 49 years of age. To estimate repertoire size and how much clonotype sharing occurs between individuals, the study deeply sequenced the blood TCR repertoires of several healthy adults. Different laboratories and diverse techniques were used to prepare libraries and sequence TCR repertoires, to increase sequencing depth and limit assay-specific biases. Between about 0.85 and 8.9 billion PBMCs per donor were obtained by leukapheresis.

CDR1 and CDR2 (WSHSY, SAAADI) derive from the germline V gene. Inclusive of the bounding cysteine and phenylalanine, the CDR3 is 9 residues long. The kept DNA is CDR3 alone, 27 bases in frame from the first base. The trim is 8 bases for V and 9 bases for J, with a gap of 5 bases between the germline ends. The study at large found these results: Based on pairwise subsampling, the degree of clonotype sharing among donors was expected to be affected by sequencing depth. Sampling was limited to blood, and TCR repertoires in tissue likely differ from TCR repertoires in blood. Because the study included only a small number of donors, the genetic and exposure-history diversity represented was limited.

Using the deep immunoSEQ assay, multiplex PCR amplified TCR CDR3 regions from genomic DNA. Extracted genomic DNA from each cell subset was distributed evenly across all wells of several immunoSEQ 96-well plates, and each plate was treated as a replicate. For unsorted PBMC, each replicate PCR was loaded with approximately 300 ng genomic DNA, equivalent to roughly 31,000 T cell genomes. Ten immunoSEQ deep assay plates were used to sequence the unsorted PBMC genomic DNA. Purified libraries were quantified with a Qubit 3.0 fluorometer, sized on a Bioanalyzer 2100, and re-quantified with the KAPA Library Quantification kit. Each immunoSEQ 96-well plate was sequenced on its own single-read 150-cycle Illumina NextSeq 550 flow cell. From the authors' description of their analysis: The immunoSEQ output contained only junctional sequences without quality scores, so filtering could not match that applied to full-length reads. Sequences were annotated with PyIR, a Python wrapper for IgBLAST v1.9, and V/J genes and CDR3 were assigned using IMGT germline references. Reads were removed for weak V/J assignments (E-value above 1e-6), missing CDR3, stop codons, out-of-frame junctions, or ambiguous translated residues. V3J clonotypes were defined as sequences sharing an identical inferred V gene, J gene, and CDR3 amino acid sequence. Percentage overlap between repertoires was computed as shared unique clonotypes divided by the size of the smaller repertoire. Richness of each repertoire was evaluated using RTK rarefaction, the Chao1 estimator, and Recon v2.1 estimates of unobserved clonotypes. TCRdb carries this immuneACCESS record with in-frame sequences only. Its versions omit some clonotypes, under half of them owing to an unresolved V gene in the studies checked, with the rest unexplained. The V and J calls and clone size come from that table; D and trimming were worked out from the DNA. The sample has 450,000 to 500,000 clones on record, almost 80% of them singletons. The biggest ten clones account for more than 10% of the sample.

The sequence was collected from a woman in her 40s in good health. Some clones in this sample may be carry-over from other donors' samples. Sequencing input: PBMCs. The V and J genes are TRBV10-2 and TRBJ1-5; the D gene is unclear. The bases are TGCGCCAGCGGTTGGCCCCAGCATTTT. This sequence encodes CASGWPQHF.